A selection of T cell receptor beta chains follows, all from one sample in a study of blood T cell repertoires in COVID-19. TCRdb's table, derived via immunoSEQ multiplex PCR, lists solely in-frame clones and lacks some. The data contain fewer than 75,000 clones, 85% to 95% of them singletons. Specimen: peripheral blood. The receptors originated from a man between 50 and 59 years old with active COVID-19. The CDR3 runs from the conserved cysteine through the conserved F or W. Some rows have no size entry. The others give once, few or many, or a class for an expanded clone.

cdr3_length v_call clone_size cdr3_aa
16 TRBV19 . CASSGRTGAGSYEQYF
15 TRBV19 . CASSTTYRGNYGYTF
18 TRBV7-2 . CASSLAYLAGGPYNEQFF
18 TRBV6-1 . CASSGGTGWLVSNQPQHF
17 TRBV4-2 . CASSQAHTLFDSTEAFF
17 TRBV3-1/TRBV3-2 . CASSQKEWRESTDTQYF
14 TRBV28 . CASSFSGGNEKLFF
14 TRBV10-1 . CASSEGRGNSPLHF
15 TRBV27 once CASRGGTVDNSPLHF
14 TRBV29-1 once CSVVGQGAISEQFF
13 TRBV7-9 . CASSATGAATQYF
18 TRBV6-1 . CASSAFRPRGFYYNEQFF
15 TRBV10-2 once CASSEATSGYNEQFF
15 TRBV18 . CASSPPWREGETQYF
17 TRBV19 . CASSIRHPGQGNNEQFF
14 TRBV1 . CTSSGQGETGELFF
12 TRBV10-3 . CAISDSGDTQYF
14 TRBV2 . CASRDPGHQETQYF
14 TRBV29-1 . CSVDDRQGYYGYTF
14 TRBV2 . CASSEGRGNQPQHF
16 TRBV29-1 . CSAAGQRLVLGGEQFF
16 TRBV7-2 . CASSLDQPGNTYEQYF
14 TRBV27 . CASSTKKVYNEQFF
16 TRBV7-2 . CASSLRRGAATDTQYF
13 TRBV18 . CASSTGLNQPQHF
13 TRBV6-2/TRBV6-3 . CASCRTSGHEQFF
12 TRBV28 . CASNDISYEQYF
14 TRBV11-3 . CASSLALGSHEQYF
14 TRBV5-4 . CASSPPRGGYGYTF
16 TRBV7-9 . CASSRLAGGIADTQYF
18 TRBV7-6 . CASSLAPLRTGDDEKLFF
15 TRBV5-5 . CASSRTGDGNQPQHF
14 TRBV19 once CASGPTGWDTEAFF